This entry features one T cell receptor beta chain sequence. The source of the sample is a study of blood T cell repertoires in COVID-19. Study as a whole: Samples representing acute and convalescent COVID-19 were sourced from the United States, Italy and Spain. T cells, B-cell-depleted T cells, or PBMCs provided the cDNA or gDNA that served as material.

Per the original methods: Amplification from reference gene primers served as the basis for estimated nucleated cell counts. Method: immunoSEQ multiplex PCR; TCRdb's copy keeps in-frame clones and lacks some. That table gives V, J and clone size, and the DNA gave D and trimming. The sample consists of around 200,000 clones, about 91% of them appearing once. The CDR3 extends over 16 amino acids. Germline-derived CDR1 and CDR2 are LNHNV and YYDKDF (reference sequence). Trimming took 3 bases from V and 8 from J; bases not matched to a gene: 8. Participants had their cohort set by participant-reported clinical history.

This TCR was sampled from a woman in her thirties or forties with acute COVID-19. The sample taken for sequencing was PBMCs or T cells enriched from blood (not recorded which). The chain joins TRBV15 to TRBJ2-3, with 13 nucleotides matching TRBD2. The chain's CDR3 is CATSRGTSGGAITQYF. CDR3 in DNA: TGTGCCACCAGCAGGGGTACTAGCGGGGGGGCTATTACGCAGTATTTT.